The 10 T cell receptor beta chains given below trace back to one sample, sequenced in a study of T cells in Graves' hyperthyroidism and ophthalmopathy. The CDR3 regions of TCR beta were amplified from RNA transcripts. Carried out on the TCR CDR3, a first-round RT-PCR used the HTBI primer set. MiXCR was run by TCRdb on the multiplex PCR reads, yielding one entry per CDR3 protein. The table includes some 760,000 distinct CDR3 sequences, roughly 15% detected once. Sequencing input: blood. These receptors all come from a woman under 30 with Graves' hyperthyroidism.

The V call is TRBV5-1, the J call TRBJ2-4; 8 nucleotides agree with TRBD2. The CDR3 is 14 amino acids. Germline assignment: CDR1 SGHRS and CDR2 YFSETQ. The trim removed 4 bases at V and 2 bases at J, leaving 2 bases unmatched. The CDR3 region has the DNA TGCGCCAGCAGCCCGGGAGGGACCAAAAACATTCAGTACTTC. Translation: CASSPGGTKNIQYF.

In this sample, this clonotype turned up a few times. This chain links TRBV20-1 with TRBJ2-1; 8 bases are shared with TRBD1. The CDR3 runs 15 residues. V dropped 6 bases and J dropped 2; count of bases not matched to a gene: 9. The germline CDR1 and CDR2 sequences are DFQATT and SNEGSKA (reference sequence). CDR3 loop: CSAGADRGPYNEQFF. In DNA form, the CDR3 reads TGCAGTGCCGGAGCCGACAGGGGACCCTACAATGAGCAGTTCTTC.

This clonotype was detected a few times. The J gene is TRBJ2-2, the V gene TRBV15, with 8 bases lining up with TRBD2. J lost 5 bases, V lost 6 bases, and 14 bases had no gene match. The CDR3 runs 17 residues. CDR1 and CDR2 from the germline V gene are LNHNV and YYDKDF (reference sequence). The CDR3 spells CATSRNSGTTLTGELFF. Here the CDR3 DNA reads TGTGCCACCAGTCGGAATAGCGGGACCACTTTGACCGGGGAGCTGTTTTTT.

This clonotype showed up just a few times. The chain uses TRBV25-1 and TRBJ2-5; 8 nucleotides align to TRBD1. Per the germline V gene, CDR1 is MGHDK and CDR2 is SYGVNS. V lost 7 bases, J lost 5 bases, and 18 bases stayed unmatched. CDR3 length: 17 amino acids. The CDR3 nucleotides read TGTGCCAGCAAGGAGACTTACGGGACAGGACGAGGGGAGACCCAGTACTTC. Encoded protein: CASKETYGTGRGETQYF.

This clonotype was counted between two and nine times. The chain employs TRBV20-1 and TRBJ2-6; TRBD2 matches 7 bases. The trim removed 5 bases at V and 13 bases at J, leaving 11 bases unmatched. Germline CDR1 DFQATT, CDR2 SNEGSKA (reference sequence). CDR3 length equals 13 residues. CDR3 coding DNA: TGCAGTGCTTCACCTAAAGCGGGGCAGGTCCTGACTTTC. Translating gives CSASPKAGQVLTF.

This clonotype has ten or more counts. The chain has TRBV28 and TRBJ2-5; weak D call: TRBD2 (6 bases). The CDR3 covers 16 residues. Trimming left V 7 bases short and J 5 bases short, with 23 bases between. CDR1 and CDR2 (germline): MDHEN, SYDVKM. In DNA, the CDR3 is TGTGCCAGCACCCTCGGGGACTCCCCTGGTCGGGAGACCCAGTACTTC. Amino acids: CASTLGDSPGRETQYF.

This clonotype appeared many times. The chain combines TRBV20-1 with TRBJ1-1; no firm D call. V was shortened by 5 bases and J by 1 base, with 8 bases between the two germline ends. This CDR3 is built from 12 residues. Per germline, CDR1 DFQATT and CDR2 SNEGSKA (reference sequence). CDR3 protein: CSALGKNTEAFF. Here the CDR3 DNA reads TGCAGTGCTCTTGGGAAGAACACTGAAGCTTTCTTT.

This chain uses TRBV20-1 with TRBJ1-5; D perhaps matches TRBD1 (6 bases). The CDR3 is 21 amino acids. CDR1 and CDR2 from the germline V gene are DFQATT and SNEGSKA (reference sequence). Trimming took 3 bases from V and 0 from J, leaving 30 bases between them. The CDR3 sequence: CSASTEGGGPRRTYSNQPQHF. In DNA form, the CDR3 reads TGCAGTGCTAGTACGGAGGGTGGGGGCCCACGTCGAACTTATAGCAATCAGCCCCAGCATTTT.

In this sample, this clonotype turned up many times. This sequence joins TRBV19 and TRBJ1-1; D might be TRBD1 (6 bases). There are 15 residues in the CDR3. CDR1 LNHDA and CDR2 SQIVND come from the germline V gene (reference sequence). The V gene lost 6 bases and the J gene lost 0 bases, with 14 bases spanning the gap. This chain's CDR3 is CASRGGGRVNTEAFF. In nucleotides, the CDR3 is TGTGCCAGTAGAGGTGGGGGGCGCGTGAACACTGAAGCTTTCTTT. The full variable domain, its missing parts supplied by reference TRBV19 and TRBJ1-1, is DGGITQSPKYLFRKEGQNVTLSCEQNLNHDAMYWYRQDPGQGLRLIYYSQIVNDFQKGDIAEGYSVSREKKESFPLTVTSAQKNPTAFYLCASRGGGRVNTEAFFGQGTRLTVV.

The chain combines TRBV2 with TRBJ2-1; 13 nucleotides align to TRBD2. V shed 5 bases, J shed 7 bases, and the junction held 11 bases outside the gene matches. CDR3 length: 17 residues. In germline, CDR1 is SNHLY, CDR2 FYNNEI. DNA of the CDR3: TGTGCCAGCAGTCCCGCCCCACTAGCGGGAGGGCGGAATGAGCAGTTCTTC. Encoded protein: CASSPAPLAGGRNEQFF.